A selection of T cell receptor beta chains follows, all from one sample in a study of blood T cells in healthy people across ages. TCRdb reprocessed the 5' RACE reads via MiXCR and lists one record per CDR3 protein. The table records hundreds of thousands of distinct CDR3 sequences, about 42% of them present only once. The sample consisted of blood. These receptors were obtained from a man in his sixties in good health. The CDR3 runs from the conserved cysteine through the conserved F or W.

V gene: TRBV5-1
CDR3 length: 17
CDR3 protein: CASSLAGQGKGQETQYF

V gene: TRBV4-3
CDR3 length: 16
CDR3 protein: CASSQDWAGTDYEQYF

V gene: TRBV19
CDR3 length: 14
CDR3 protein: CASNTDRGEEKLFF

V gene: TRBV6-2/TRBV6-3
CDR3 length: 16
CDR3 protein: CASGFSRPRDTDTQYF

V gene: TRBV28
CDR3 length: 15
CDR3 protein: CASSTGAGGPNEQFF

V gene: TRBV4-1
CDR3 length: 18
CDR3 protein: CASSQAFWRGQGEETQYF

V gene: TRBV9
CDR3 length: 14
CDR3 protein: CASSVDLGGDTQYF

V gene: TRBV18
CDR3 length: 14
CDR3 protein: CASSPPSRADEQYF

V gene: TRBV6-1
CDR3 length: 18
CDR3 protein: CASSEIIVSGGAYNEQFF

V gene: TRBV4-1
CDR3 length: 14
CDR3 protein: CASSQRTGAYEQYF

V gene: TRBV5-1
CDR3 length: 16
CDR3 protein: CASSLAGTALRYEQYF

V gene: TRBV6-5
CDR3 length: 14
CDR3 protein: CASSSQGGYNEQFF

V gene: TRBV10-3
CDR3 length: 14
CDR3 protein: CAIRDPTGANEQFF

V gene: TRBV20-1
CDR3 length: 14
CDR3 protein: CSASSPPRGNEQFF

V gene: TRBV4-1
CDR3 length: 12
CDR3 protein: CASSHGDYGYTF

V gene: TRBV2
CDR3 length: 15
CDR3 protein: CASTWRLDSNQPQHF

V gene: TRBV11-2
CDR3 length: 19
CDR3 protein: CASSLAGTSGARGENIQYF

V gene: TRBV6-2/TRBV6-3
CDR3 length: 15
CDR3 protein: CASSYGGLDAETQYF